This passage covers 20 T cell receptor beta chains from one sample sequenced in a study of blood T cell repertoires in COVID-19. Assay: immunoSEQ multiplex PCR; the TCRdb copy retains only in-frame clones and omits some. The sample consists of about 140,000 clones, about 79% of them appearing once. Sequencing input: peripheral blood. Receptors were obtained from an elderly woman with active or convalescent COVID-19.

The chain recombines TRBV6-6 with TRBJ1-2; D is possibly TRBD1 (5 bases). Trimming cost V 8 bases and J 4 bases, with 14 bases left between them. CDR3 length: 13 amino acids. From germline, CDR1 is MNHNY and CDR2 SVGAGI (reference sequence). CDR3: CASSNGGTYGYTF. Written as DNA, the CDR3 is TGTGCCAGCTCAAATGGGGGGACCTATGGCTACACCTTC.

The chain joins TRBV27 to TRBJ1-1, with D uncertain. Deletions cut 1 base from V and 2 bases from J, with 5 bases between. The CDR3 runs 13 residues. CDR1 MNHEY and CDR2 SMNVEV come from the germline V gene (reference sequence). The CDR3 protein is CASSLLGNTEAFF. Written as DNA, the CDR3 is TGTGCCAGCAGTTTATTGGGCAACACTGAAGCTTTCTTT.

The chain is built from TRBV5-1 and TRBJ1-3, with D possibly TRBD1 on 6 matching bases. Germline lookup yields CDR1 SGHRS and CDR2 YFSETQ. V dropped 8 bases and J dropped 1 base, with 10 bases sitting between them. This CDR3 has 13 amino acids. In DNA form, the CDR3 reads TGCGCCAGTCAACAGGGTTCTGGAAACACCATATATTTT. Its protein is CASQQGSGNTIYF.

DNA of the CDR3: TGTGCCAGCAGCGGCGGGGGCACGGGGGACACTGAAGCTTTCTTT. Translated, it gives CASSGGGTGDTEAFF. The chain recombines TRBV9 with TRBJ1-1; the D gene is possibly TRBD1 (6 bases). The CDR3 totals 15 residues. Germline loops: CDR1 SGDLS, CDR2 YYNGEE. Trimming removed 3 bases at V and 3 bases at J, with 15 bases between.

The chain has TRBV27 and TRBJ2-7; tentatively, D is TRBD1 (8 bases). With 10 bases removed from V and 0 bases from J, the gap between germline ends came to 22 bases. This CDR3 has 16 amino acids. Germline-derived CDR1 and CDR2 are MNHEY and SMNVEV (reference sequence). CDR3 sequence: CATHGEGTGLSYEQYF. The CDR3 DNA is TGTGCCACCCACGGGGAGGGGACAGGCCTCTCCTACGAGCAGTACTTC.

The chain is built from TRBV27 and TRBJ2-7, with 8 nucleotides matching TRBD2. With V trimmed by 3 bases and J by 7 bases, 14 bases remained unmatched. The CDR3 has 16 amino acids. The germline CDR1 and CDR2 sequences are MNHEY and SMNVEV (reference sequence). The chain's CDR3 is CASSFLRGGTLGEQYF. The DNA of the CDR3 is TGTGCCAGCAGTTTTCTCCGGGGGGGAACCTTGGGTGAGCAGTACTTC.

The chain recombines TRBV15 with TRBJ1-1; D not certain. V was cut by 4 bases and J by 0 bases, with 15 bases left in between. The CDR3 runs 16 residues. The germline V gene has CDR1 LNHNV and CDR2 YYDKDF (reference sequence). The CDR3 nucleotides read TGTGCCACCAGCACCCATGAACAGTGGGTGAACACTGAAGCTTTCTTT. Its translation is CATSTHEQWVNTEAFF. The full variable domain, rest sourced from reference TRBV15 and TRBJ1-1, is DAMVIQNPRYQVTQFGKPVTLSCSQTLNHNVMYWYQQKSSQAPKLLFHYYDKDFNNEADTPDNFQSRRPNTSFCFLDIRSPGLGDTAMYLCATSTHEQWVNTEAFFGQGTRLTVV.

This clone was detected ten times or more. V and J are TRBV19 and TRBJ2-1, with 9 bases matching TRBD1. Per the germline V gene, CDR1 is LNHDA and CDR2 is SQIVND (reference sequence). The V and J ends lost 7 bases and 8 bases, in that order; junction bases with no gene match: 15. The CDR3 has 16 residues. Written as DNA, the CDR3 is TGTGCCAGTAAAGGAGCCCGGGGACAGGGAATTCATGAGCAGTTCTTC. Its translation is CASKGARGQGIHEQFF.

This clone showed up just a few times. CDR3 loop: CASSAGLPRDGYTF. The CDR3 DNA reads TGCGCCAGCAGCGCCGGACTACCCCGTGATGGCTACACCTTC. V is TRBV5-1 and J is TRBJ1-2; D unclear. The CDR3 runs to 14 residues. The V end lost 4 bases, the J end lost 6 bases, and 16 bases lay between the germline ends. Germline V gene data show CDR1 as SGHRS and CDR2 as YFSETQ.

This clone was counted once. V is TRBV7-9 and J is TRBJ1-2; weak D call: TRBD1 (5 bases). This CDR3 region has 15 residues. V was shortened by 10 bases and J by 5 bases, with 23 bases between the two germline ends. Germline-derived CDR1 and CDR2 are SEHNR and FQNEAQ (reference sequence). In DNA, the CDR3 is TGTGCCACCGAGCGGAGGGGCGCGGAGGGATATGGCTACACCTTC. This encodes CATERRGAEGYGYTF.

This chain connects TRBV28 to TRBJ2-1; D is unresolved. CDR3 length equals 13 residues. V lost 1 base and J 2 bases, leaving 3 bases between the germline ends. Germline V gene lookup returns CDR1 MDHEN and CDR2 SYDVKM. CDR3 coding DNA: TGTGCCAGCAGTTTATCCACCTACAATGAGCAGTTCTTC. The encoded protein is CASSLSTYNEQFF. The full variable domain, with the rest looked up from reference TRBV28 and TRBJ2-1, is DVKVTQSSRYLVKRTGEKVFLECVQDMDHENMFWYRQDPGLGLRLIYFSYDVKMKEKGDIPEGYSVSREKKERFSLILESASTNQTSMYLCASSLSTYNEQFFGPGTRLTVL.

The gene calls are TRBV27 and TRBJ1-1, with 11 bases identical to TRBD1. The CDR3 consists of 16 residues. From germline, CDR1 is MNHEY and CDR2 SMNVEV (reference sequence). Trimming at V came to 6 bases and at J to 2 bases, leaving 8 bases not matched to a gene. The CDR3 nucleotides read TGTGCCAGCAGCCTCCGCGGGACAGGGGGAAACACTGAAGCTTTCTTT. It encodes CASSLRGTGGNTEAFF.

The chain joins TRBV5-1 to TRBJ1-3; D may be TRBD1 (5 bases). This CDR3 is built from 18 residues. CDR1 SGHRS and CDR2 YFSETQ come from the germline V gene. Trimming removed 0 bases from V and 2 bases from J, with 18 bases in between. CDR3 loop: CASSLAGDGAGTGNTIYF. CDR3 DNA sequence: TGCGCCAGCAGCTTGGCGGGGGATGGAGCTGGTACTGGAAACACCATATATTTT.

This clone was observed a handful of times. The chain employs TRBV7-2 and TRBJ1-2; 7 nucleotides agree with TRBD1. V lost 0 bases to trimming and J lost 6 bases; unmatched junction nucleotides: 7. This CDR3 has 15 residues. The germline V gene encodes CDR1 SGHTA and CDR2 FQGNSA. The CDR3 loop is CASSLASGQPDGYTF. DNA for the CDR3: TGTGCCAGCAGCTTAGCTTCGGGACAGCCAGATGGCTACACCTTC.

This chain joins TRBV7-2 and TRBJ2-2; TRBD2 matches 8 bases. Germline CDR1 and CDR2: SGHTA and FQGNSA. Germline trimming cut 1 base from V and 4 bases from J; bases unmatched to any gene: 8. This CDR3 comprises 17 residues. Here the CDR3 reads CASSLGVGGAGTGELFF. Written as DNA, the CDR3 is TGTGCCAGCAGCTTAGGGGTCGGGGGGGCTGGCACCGGGGAGCTGTTTTTT.

The chain carries TRBV7-9 and TRBJ2-2, with 8 bases identical to TRBD1. V shed 5 bases and J 4 bases; nucleotides not matched to a gene: 12. CDR1 and CDR2 (germline): SEHNR, FQNEAQ (reference sequence). This CDR3 contains 17 residues. The CDR3 region is CASSRKGQVEVTGELFF. CDR3 bases: TGTGCCAGCAGCAGAAAGGGACAGGTGGAGGTCACCGGGGAGCTGTTTTTT.

A single count supports this clone. The chain employs TRBV3-1 (or the pseudogene TRBV3-2) and TRBJ1-4; 7 bases are a match to TRBD1. The CDR3 has 16 residues. Germline-derived CDR1 and CDR2 are LGHDT and YNNKEL (reference sequence). Trimming at V came to 1 base and at J to 10 bases, leaving 12 bases not matched to a gene. The CDR3 reads CASSQALHRGVGKLFF. For the CDR3, the DNA is TGTGCCAGCAGCCAAGCTCTACACAGGGGCGTGGGAAAACTGTTTTTT.

The V gene is TRBV11-2, the J gene TRBJ1-2; 8 bases fit TRBD1. V shed 5 bases, J shed 1 base, and the junction held 3 bases outside the gene matches. This CDR3 comprises 14 residues. Per germline, CDR1 SGHAT and CDR2 FQNNGV. The CDR3 region has the DNA TGTGCCAGCAGCGGACAGGGCCGTAACTATGGCTACACCTTC. The encoded protein is CASSGQGRNYGYTF.

This chain joins TRBV5-1 and TRBJ1-5; D possibly corresponds to TRBD1 (5 bases). Trimming removed 1 base at V and 4 bases at J, with 9 bases between. The CDR3 contains 14 residues. The germline V gene has CDR1 SGHRS and CDR2 YFSETQ. This CDR3 is CASSLSGKNQPQHF. CDR3 nucleotide sequence: TGCGCCAGCAGCTTGTCAGGGAAGAATCAGCCCCAGCATTTT.

This chain links TRBV27 with TRBJ2-7, with D tentatively TRBD2 (7 bases). CDR1 MNHEY and CDR2 SMNVEV come from the germline V gene (reference sequence). The germline V and J ends were trimmed by 1 base and 6 bases, with 16 bases remaining between them. CDR3 size: 15 residues. In DNA, the CDR3 is TGTGCCAGCAGTTTATTTTCGGGGGGCCAAGGCGAGCAGTACTTC. Translating it yields CASSLFSGGQGEQYF.